This passage covers 29 T cell receptor beta chains from one sample sequenced in a study of Graves' ophthalmopathy and Graves' hyperthyroidism. The TCR beta CDR3 regions underwent amplification from RNA transcripts. First-round RT-PCR with HTBI primers preceded a second-round multiplex PCR. TCRdb called the multiplex PCR reads again in MiXCR, with one record for every CDR3 protein. This sample yields around 1,200,000 distinct CDR3 sequences, of which about 38% are seen a single time; around 10% belongs to the top ten. What was sequenced was peripheral blood or thyroid tissue (not recorded which). Receptors originate from an adult man with Graves' hyperthyroidism.

Many counts were recorded for this clonotype. The chain is built from TRBV12-3 or TRBV12-4 and TRBJ2-7; D is unresolved. Between the trimmed V and J ends, which lost 3 bases and 3 bases, there was a span of 15 bases. There are 15 residues in the CDR3. The CDR3 DNA is TGTGCCAGCAGTTTTGCCCCCAAGTGGGACTACGAGCAGTACTTC. This gives the protein CASSFAPKWDYEQYF.

This clonotype was picked up many times. The genes are TRBV13 and TRBJ2-7; no firm D call. The germline V and J ends were trimmed by 4 bases and 9 bases, with 19 bases remaining between them. The CDR3 runs to 14 residues. The germline V gene has CDR1 PRHDT and CDR2 FYEKMQ (reference sequence). The CDR3 DNA sequence: TGTGCCAGCAGCTCCTCTGGGTCGCTAGTTGGGCAGTACTTC. It specifies CASSSSGSLVGQYF.

This clonotype appeared many times. The rearrangement uses TRBV12-3 or TRBV12-4 and TRBJ1-6; a weak D match, TRBD1 (6 bases). Trimming removed 6 bases from V and 7 bases from J, with 19 bases in between. The CDR3 sequence is 16 residues long. The CDR3 nucleotides read TGTGCCAGCAGGATACCCGGGGGGGGCCTAAATTCACCCCTCCACTTT. Amino acid sequence: CASRIPGGGLNSPLHF.

The sample holds many counts of this clonotype. The chain carries TRBV7-9 and TRBJ2-5, with a weak D call TRBD1 (6 bases). The ends were cut back, 3 bases at V and 2 bases at J, with 10 bases in the middle. Per the germline V gene, CDR1 is SEHNR and CDR2 is FQNEAQ (reference sequence). This CDR3 spans 14 amino acids. The CDR3, as DNA: TGTGCCAGCAGCTTTTCCACAGGGCAAGAGACCCAGTACTTC. Residues: CASSFSTGQETQYF.

The chain uses TRBV9 and TRBJ1-6; D is undetermined. V lost 6 bases, J lost 10 bases, and 14 bases lay in between. Germline V gene lookup returns CDR1 SGDLS and CDR2 YYNGEE. The CDR3 extends over 13 amino acids. For the CDR3, the DNA is TGTGCCAGCAACTTAGGTCTGCAATCACCCCTCCACTTT. Translating gives CASNLGLQSPLHF.

This clonotype has only a few counts. The rearrangement joins TRBV2 to TRBJ1-3; the D gene is possibly TRBD1 (5 bases). Germline V gene sequence: CDR1 SNHLY, CDR2 FYNNEI. V was clipped by 10 bases and J by 8 bases, with 9 bases between them. The CDR3 runs 10 residues. CDR3 DNA: TGTGCCATCTTGGGGGACACCATATATTTT. Its translation: CAILGDTIYF.

The chain carries TRBV15 and TRBJ1-1, with 9 bases aligning to TRBD1. Germline V CDR1 and CDR2: LNHNV, YYDKDF (reference sequence). The CDR3 spans 14 residues. With V trimmed by 6 bases and J by 11 bases, 13 bases remained unmatched. The CDR3 nucleotides are TGTGCCACCAGAGGAGGCACAACAGGGGGCTGGGCTTTCTTT. Translating gives CATRGGTTGGWAFF.

The table lists this clonotype with many counts. The chain is built from TRBV14 and TRBJ2-5; 7 bases are a match to TRBD1. The trim removed 4 bases at V and 1 base at J, leaving 6 bases unmatched. The length of the CDR3 is 15 residues. Germline V gene sequence: CDR1 SGHDN, CDR2 FVKESK. The CDR3 DNA sequence: TGTGCCAGCAGCCCACTAGGGACAGCCCAAGAGACCCAGTACTTC. Encoded protein: CASSPLGTAQETQYF.

This clonotype occurred many times. The rearrangement joins TRBV7-9 to TRBJ1-4, with unresolved D. V dropped 4 bases and J dropped 6 bases, with 12 bases sitting between them. Per the germline V gene, CDR1 is SEHNR and CDR2 is FQNEAQ (reference sequence). The CDR3 runs to 14 residues. This CDR3 is CASSSPRWDEKLFF. CDR3 sequence (DNA): TGTGCCAGCAGCTCCCCCCGGTGGGATGAAAAACTGTTTTTT.

In regard to this clonotype: The CDR3 ends on some other residue instead of the conserved phenylalanine or tryptophan, so this is likely a read error. The DNA is omitted, as the CDR3 cannot be located on it reliably, and the CDR3 follows TCRdb's listing. The chain combines TRBV7-9 with TRBJ2-7; the table calls TRBD1, which could not be checked here. The length of the CDR3 is 11 amino acids, counting both ends. Germline V gene sequence: CDR1 SEHNR, CDR2 FQNEAQ (reference sequence). The CDR3 sequence: CASSPMGQESY.

There are many counts of this clonotype. This rearrangement joins TRBV20-1 to TRBJ1-4; 9 positions match TRBD1. The germline CDR1 and CDR2 sequences are DFQATT and SNEGSKA (reference sequence). CDR3 length: 13 residues. V dropped 6 bases and J dropped 10; count of bases not matched to a gene: 9. In DNA, the CDR3 is TGCAGTGCCAGACGGGACAGGGACGGAAAACTGTTTTTT. Protein product: CSARRDRDGKLFF.

This chain links TRBV10-3 with TRBJ1-1, with 9 bases matching TRBD1. The germline V gene encodes CDR1 ENHRY and CDR2 SYGVKD. V lost 11 bases and J lost 5; bases outside the gene matches: 9. The CDR3 covers 13 residues. The CDR3 spells CAWRRQGGTEAFF. DNA of the CDR3: TGTGCCTGGAGGAGACAGGGGGGGACTGAAGCTTTCTTT.

This clonotype appeared a few times. The V call is TRBV20-1, the J call TRBJ2-7, with D hard to call. The V gene lost 0 bases and the J gene lost 2 bases, with 8 bases spanning the gap. Germline CDR1 and CDR2: DFQATT and SNEGSKA (reference sequence). This CDR3 comprises 13 residues. The CDR3 coding sequence is TGCAGTGCTAGAGATTTGACCACCTACGAGCAGTACTTC. This translates into CSARDLTTYEQYF.

In this sample, this clonotype turned up many times. The CDR3 sequence: CASSPRTSSGGIFYEQYF. Written as DNA, the CDR3 is TGTGCCAGCAGCCCACGAACCAGCAGCGGGGGGATCTTCTACGAGCAGTACTTC. The V gene is TRBV7-8, the J gene TRBJ2-7, with 9 bases aligning to TRBD2. Trimming at V came to 5 bases and at J to 3 bases, leaving 17 bases not matched to a gene. This CDR3 region has 18 residues. The V gene's germline CDR1 is SGHVS and CDR2 FQNEAQ. Variable domain in full (rest from reference TRBV7-8 and TRBJ2-7): GAGVSQSPRYKVAKRGQDVALRCDPISGHVSLFWYQQALGQGPEFLTYFQNEAQLDKSGLPSDRFFAERPEGSVSTLKIQRTQQEDSAVYLCASSPRTSSGGIFYEQYFGPGTRLTVT.

The chain couples TRBV7-3 to TRBJ2-2, with 8 bases matching TRBD2. CDR1 SGHTA and CDR2 FQGTGA come from the germline V gene. The CDR3 sequence is 16 residues long. V lost 1 base, J lost 6 bases, and 7 bases stayed unmatched. The CDR3 loop reads CASSLKTGRASGELFF. The CDR3, as DNA: TGTGCCAGCAGCTTAAAAACCGGGAGGGCCTCCGGGGAGCTGTTTTTT.

This clonotype was seen many times. The J gene is TRBJ2-2, the V gene TRBV11-2; D remains unclear. Deletions cut 0 bases from V and 7 bases from J, with 6 bases between. The CDR3 sequence is 13 residues long. Per germline, CDR1 SGHAT and CDR2 FQNNGV. CDR3: CASSLDRNGELFF. DNA for the CDR3: TGTGCCAGCAGCTTAGACCGAAACGGGGAGCTGTTTTTT.

The CDR3 DNA follows: TGCGCCAGCAGAAAGCCCCCGCCCGGGACAGGGGCCTACGAGCAGTACTTC. Translating it yields CASRKPPPGTGAYEQYF. The J gene is TRBJ2-7, the V gene TRBV10-1; 10 nucleotides agree with TRBD1. Losses at the gene ends were 6 bases for V and 2 bases for J; bases not matched to a gene: 13. The CDR3 runs to 17 residues. Germline V gene sequence: CDR1 WNHNN, CDR2 SYGVQD (reference sequence).

There are many counts of this clonotype. The genes are TRBV15 and TRBJ2-5; perhaps TRBD1 as D (5 bases). V dropped 5 bases and J dropped 2 bases, with 18 bases sitting between them. The CDR3 spans 16 residues. CDR1 and CDR2 from the germline V gene are LNHNV and YYDKDF (reference sequence). CDR3: CATSEDRLKRQETQYF. The CDR3 DNA follows: TGTGCCACCAGCGAAGACAGACTCAAGCGACAAGAGACCCAGTACTTC. Variable domain in full (rest from reference TRBV15 and TRBJ2-5): DAMVIQNPRYQVTQFGKPVTLSCSQTLNHNVMYWYQQKSSQAPKLLFHYYDKDFNNEADTPDNFQSRRPNTSFCFLDIRSPGLGDTAMYLCATSEDRLKRQETQYFGPGTRLLVL.

J is TRBJ2-5 and V is TRBV2; D call uncertain. This CDR3 has 11 amino acids. V was cut by 4 bases and J by 11 bases, with 11 bases left in between. Per germline, CDR1 SNHLY and CDR2 FYNNEI. The CDR3 reads CASSGTERQYF. CDR3 DNA sequence: TGTGCCAGCAGTGGGACGGAAAGACAGTACTTC.

This clonotype was detected only a few times. This chain links TRBV6-6 with TRBJ2-7; D is unresolved. The V and J ends lost 10 bases and 2 bases respectively, with 9 bases between them. Per germline, CDR1 MNHNY and CDR2 SVGAGI (reference sequence). The CDR3 is 11 amino acids. Written as DNA, the CDR3 is TGTGCCACCCGAGAGGCCTACGAGCAGTACTTC. Its protein is CATREAYEQYF.

Many counts were recorded for this clonotype. The CDR3 reads CASSVNTATNEKLFF. The CDR3 DNA reads TGTGCCAGCAGCGTTAACACCGCAACTAATGAAAAACTGTTTTTT. The V call is TRBV9, the J call TRBJ1-4, with D unclear. The V and J ends lost 2 bases and 0 bases respectively, with 8 bases between them. Germline CDR1 is SGDLS and CDR2 is YYNGEE. The CDR3 extends over 15 amino acids.

This clonotype was seen only a few times. The rearrangement uses TRBV30 and TRBJ1-2, with D unclear. Trimming took 3 bases from V and 5 from J, leaving 7 bases between them. The germline CDR1 and CDR2 sequences are GTSNPN and SVGIG (reference sequence). CDR3 length: 11 residues. The CDR3 sequence: CAWSHRYGYTF. CDR3 sequence (DNA): TGTGCCTGGAGCCACAGATATGGCTACACCTTC.

J is TRBJ1-2 and V is TRBV20-1; D unclear. The V end lost 0 bases, the J end lost 5 bases, and 13 bases lay between the germline ends. This CDR3 has 14 residues. The germline V gene has CDR1 DFQATT and CDR2 SNEGSKA (reference sequence). The CDR3 coding sequence is TGCAGTGCTAGAGATCCCAGGAGAGGGTATGGCTACACCTTC. Its protein is CSARDPRRGYGYTF.

The chain uses TRBV10-3 and TRBJ2-7; 7 bases are a match to TRBD2. After removal of 10 bases from V and 6 bases from J, the junction contained 6 bases not matched to a gene. Germline CDR1 reads ENHRY; CDR2 reads SYGVKD. CDR3 length: 11 amino acids. CDR3 in DNA: TGTGCCAACTACGGGAGGACCGAGCAGTACTTC. Its translation: CANYGRTEQYF.

This clonotype was picked up many times. V gene TRBV24-1 combines with J gene TRBJ1-4; no clear D. CDR3 size: 13 residues. Germline CDR1 KGHDR, CDR2 SFDVKD. V was pared by 2 bases and J by 8 bases, with 8 bases between. CDR3 DNA: TGTGCCACCAGTGATTCCCCGAACGAAAAACTGTTTTTT. It yields the protein CATSDSPNEKLFF.

This clonotype has just a few counts. The chain employs TRBV5-1 and TRBJ1-1; TRBD1 aligns across 8 bases. The trim removed 3 bases at V and 1 base at J, leaving 5 bases unmatched. This CDR3 has 15 amino acids. Germline values: CDR1 SGHRS, CDR2 YFSETQ. Here the CDR3 reads CASSWTGTGNTEAFF. The CDR3 DNA follows: TGCGCCAGCAGCTGGACAGGGACAGGGAACACTGAAGCTTTCTTT.

This chain connects TRBV19 to TRBJ1-6; the match to TRBD1 covers 7 bases. The germline V gene encodes CDR1 LNHDA and CDR2 SQIVND (reference sequence). The V and J ends lost 5 bases and 7 bases, in that order; junction bases with no gene match: 5. This CDR3 is built from 14 residues. Written as DNA, the CDR3 is TGTGCCAGTAGTCCGACGACAGGGAATTCACCCCTCCACTTT. Translation: CASSPTTGNSPLHF.

As regards this clonotype: At one of its ends the junction is not consistent with the germline gene, which may arise from a read error. The genes are TRBV7-9 and TRBJ2-5, with D possibly TRBD1 on 6 matching bases. The germline V gene encodes CDR1 SEHNR and CDR2 FQNEAQ (reference sequence). The length of the CDR3 is 14 residues. CDR3 protein: CASSPRQDREAQYF. The CDR3 DNA sequence: TGTGCCAGCAGCCCAAGACAGGACCGAGAGGCCCAGTACTTC.

Note on this clonotype: Since a much larger clone is just one base distant, this may be a read error. This chain connects TRBV12-3 or TRBV12-4 to TRBJ1-5, with D hard to call. CDR3 length: 14 residues. The CDR3 loop is CACSLSGNHQPQHF. DNA for the CDR3: TGTGCCTGCAGTTTATCAGGCAACCATCAGCCCCAGCATTTT.